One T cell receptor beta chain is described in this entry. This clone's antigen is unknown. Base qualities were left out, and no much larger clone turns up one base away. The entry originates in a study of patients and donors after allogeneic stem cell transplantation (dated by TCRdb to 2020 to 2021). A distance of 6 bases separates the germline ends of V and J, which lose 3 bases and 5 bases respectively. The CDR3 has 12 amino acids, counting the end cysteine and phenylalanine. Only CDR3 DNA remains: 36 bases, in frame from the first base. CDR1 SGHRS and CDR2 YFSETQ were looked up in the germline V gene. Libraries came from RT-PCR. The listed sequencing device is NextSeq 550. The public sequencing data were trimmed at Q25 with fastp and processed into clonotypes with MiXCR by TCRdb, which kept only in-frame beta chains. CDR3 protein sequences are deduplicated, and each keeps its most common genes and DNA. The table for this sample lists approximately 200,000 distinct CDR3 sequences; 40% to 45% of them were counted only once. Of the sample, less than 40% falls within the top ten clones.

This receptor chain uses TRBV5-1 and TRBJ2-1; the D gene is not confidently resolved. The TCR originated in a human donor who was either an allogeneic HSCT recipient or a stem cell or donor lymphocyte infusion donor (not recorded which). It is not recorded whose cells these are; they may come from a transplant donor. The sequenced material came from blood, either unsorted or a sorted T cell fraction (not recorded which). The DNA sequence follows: TGCGCCAGCAGCTACAGCGACAATGAGCAGTTCTTC. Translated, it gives CASSYSDNEQFF.